The source of this TCR beta chain is a study of lymphopenia after photon versus proton radiotherapy. Profiled with immunoSEQ multiplex PCR; TCRdb holds only in-frame clones, not every one. Seen here are tens of thousands of clones, 87% observed once, and the top ten hold approximately 10%. CDR3 size: 12 residues. Germline values: CDR1 MNHNY, CDR2 SVGAGI (reference sequence). The V and J ends lost 5 bases and 3 bases respectively, with 8 bases between them. With respect to this clone: Its antigen remains unknown.

Points from the study as a whole: Under photons, naive T cells and diversity fell while effector/memory populations rose. Oligoclonal CD8+ Temra expansion after nadir drove photon patients' diversity drop. Better survival with proton therapy was suggested as possible, not demonstrated. Larger post-nadir TCR diversity loss correlated inversely with survival in deceased patients.

The V gene is TRBV6-6, the J gene TRBJ2-7; D is ambiguous. The source of this sequence is a man older than 75 with esophageal cancer. This specimen consisted of peripheral blood, obtained from a patient treated with proton-based radiotherapy. This CDR3 reads CASSRTDYEQYF. For the CDR3, the DNA is TGTGCCAGCAGTCGGACGGACTACGAGCAGTACTTC.